This T cell receptor (beta chain) appears in the sequencing data of a study of technical replicates of blood from a handful of donors. V was clipped by 6 bases and J by 3 bases; unmatched bases: 18. Germline values: CDR1 SGHRS, CDR2 YFSETQ. The CDR3 sequence is 17 residues long. Produced via immunoSEQ multiplex PCR; TCRdb's table is partial and in-frame only. The table includes under 90,000 clones, approximately 96% detected once. The receptor's source is a human donor in good health. Sequenced sample: T cells isolated from PBMCs. The chain carries TRBV5-1 and TRBJ2-7; TRBD2 agrees at 7 bases. The CDR3 sequence: CASTRGVSGLVHYEQYF. CDR3 in DNA: TGCGCCAGCACCCGTGGGGTTAGCGGGCTTGTCCACTACGAGCAGTACTTC. Full variable domain (missing parts from reference TRBV5-1 and TRBJ2-7): KAGVTQTPRYLIKTRGQQVTLSCSPISGHRSVSWYQQTPGQGLQFLFEYFSETQRNKGNFPGRFSGRQFSNSRSEMNVSTLELGDSALYLCASTRGVSGLVHYEQYFGPGTRLTVT.